This T cell receptor (beta chain) is from a study of blood T cell repertoires in COVID-19. At the level of the study: Acute and convalescent COVID-19 specimens originated in the United States, Italy and Spain.

Enrollment of patients from Seattle took place during active infection, with longitudinal follow-up. Authors' data handling: Counts of nucleated cells, estimated from reference gene primer amplification, were obtained. Assay used: immunoSEQ multiplex PCR; TCRdb lists only in-frame clones, some missing. Clone size and the V and J calls come from that table; the DNA yielded D and trimming. The sample shows over 200,000 clones, about nine tenths of them seen only once. This CDR3 spans 14 amino acids. V gave up 5 bases and J gave up 5 bases; unmatched junction bases: 7. The germline V gene has CDR1 SGHAT and CDR2 FQNNGV.

The sample comprised peripheral blood. This TCR was recovered from a person aged 18-30 years with COVID-19, enrolled during active disease. V usage is TRBV11-2 and J usage is TRBJ2-3; 7 nucleotides align to TRBD1. The CDR3 region is CASSRRGLEDTQYF. For the CDR3, the DNA is TGTGCCAGCAGCAGAAGGGGGCTAGAAGATACGCAGTATTTT.